This T cell receptor (beta chain) was sequenced in a study of T cell clonotyping in hematopoietic cell transplantation. Findings and caveats of the study: Pathologically expanded recipient clonotypes increased progressively from day 30 to day 180 as diversity fell. Few recipient clonotypes overlapped donors; over 95% were de novo at given depth.

CDR1 and CDR2 from the germline V gene are SGDLS and YYNGEE. Unmatched junction bases numbered 13, after V lost 1 base and J lost 3 bases. This CDR3 has 20 amino acids. TCRdb keeps only in-frame clones here, not all; method: immunoSEQ multiplex PCR. Among just over 4,000 clones listed, about 95% were seen once. This clone has a handful of counts. Its antigen remains unknown. The source was PBMCs, collected 30 days after allogeneic stem cell transplant. The sequence was collected from a male patient aged 45-60 years who had an allogeneic stem cell transplant from a related donor, so the T cells may come from the graft donor. Some clones in this sample may be carry-over from other donors' samples. The genes are TRBV9 and TRBJ2-3; TRBD2 agrees at 14 bases. The CDR3 here is CASSVRPGLAGVLGTDTQYF. CDR3 sequence (DNA): TGTGCCAGCAGCGTACGCCCGGGACTAGCGGGAGTATTAGGTACAGATACGCAGTATTTT.